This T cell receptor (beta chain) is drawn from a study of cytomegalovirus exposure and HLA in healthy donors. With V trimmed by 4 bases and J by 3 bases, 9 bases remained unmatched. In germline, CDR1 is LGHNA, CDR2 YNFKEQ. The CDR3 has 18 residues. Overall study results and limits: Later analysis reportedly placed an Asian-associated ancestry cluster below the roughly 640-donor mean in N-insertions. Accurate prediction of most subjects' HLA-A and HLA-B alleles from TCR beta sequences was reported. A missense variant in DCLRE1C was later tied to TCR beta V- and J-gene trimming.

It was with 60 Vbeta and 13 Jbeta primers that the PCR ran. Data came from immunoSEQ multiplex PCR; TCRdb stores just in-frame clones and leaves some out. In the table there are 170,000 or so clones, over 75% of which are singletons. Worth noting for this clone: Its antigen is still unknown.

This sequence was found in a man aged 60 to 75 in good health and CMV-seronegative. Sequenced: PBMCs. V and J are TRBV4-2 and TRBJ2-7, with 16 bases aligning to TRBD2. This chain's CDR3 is CASSPEGTSGRAHYEQYF. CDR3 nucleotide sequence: TGTGCCAGCAGCCCCGAGGGGACTAGCGGGAGGGCGCACTACGAGCAGTACTTC.